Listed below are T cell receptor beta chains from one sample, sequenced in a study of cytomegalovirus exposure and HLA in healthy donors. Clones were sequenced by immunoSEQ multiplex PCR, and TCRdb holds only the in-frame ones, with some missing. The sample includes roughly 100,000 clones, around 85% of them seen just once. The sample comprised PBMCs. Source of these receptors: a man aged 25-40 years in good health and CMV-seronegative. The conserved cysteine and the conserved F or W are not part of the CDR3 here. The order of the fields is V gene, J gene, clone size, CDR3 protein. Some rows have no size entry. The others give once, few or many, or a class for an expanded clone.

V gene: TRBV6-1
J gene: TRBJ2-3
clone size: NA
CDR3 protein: ALSRTDTQY

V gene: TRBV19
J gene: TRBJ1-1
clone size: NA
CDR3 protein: ASSIGDRYLNTEAF

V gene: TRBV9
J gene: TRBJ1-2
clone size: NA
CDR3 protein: ASSGGGGVFSGYT

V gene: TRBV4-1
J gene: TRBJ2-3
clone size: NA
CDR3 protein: ASSQHSGGSTDTQY

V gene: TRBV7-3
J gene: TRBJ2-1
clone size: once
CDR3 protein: ASSSPTSGGPNEQF

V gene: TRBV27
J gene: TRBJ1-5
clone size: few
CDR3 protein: ASSFYSNQPQH

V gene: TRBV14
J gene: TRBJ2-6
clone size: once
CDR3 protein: ASSQSPAGANVLT

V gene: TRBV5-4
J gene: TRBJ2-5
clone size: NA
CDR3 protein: ASSLTSGETQY

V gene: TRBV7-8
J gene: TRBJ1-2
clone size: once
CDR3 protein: ASSPGETSGYT

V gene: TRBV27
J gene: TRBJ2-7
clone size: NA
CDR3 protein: ASSLSTGFEQY

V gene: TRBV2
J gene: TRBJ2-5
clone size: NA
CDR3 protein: ASSENRGRETQY

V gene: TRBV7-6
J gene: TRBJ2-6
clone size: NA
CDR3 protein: ASSLTGTGNVLT

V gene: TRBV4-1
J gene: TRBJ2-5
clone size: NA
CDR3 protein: ASSQDQGGGETQY

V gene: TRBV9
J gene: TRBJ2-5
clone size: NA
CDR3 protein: ASSVGVTAGVETQY

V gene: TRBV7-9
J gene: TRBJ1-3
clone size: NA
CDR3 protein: ASSTRQGWSGNTIY

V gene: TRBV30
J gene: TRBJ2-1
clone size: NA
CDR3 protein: AWSVPGLAGGNNEQF

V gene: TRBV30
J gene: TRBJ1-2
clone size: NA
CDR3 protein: AWNNRGSYGYT

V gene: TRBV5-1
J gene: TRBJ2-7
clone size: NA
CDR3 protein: ASSTGMTYEQY

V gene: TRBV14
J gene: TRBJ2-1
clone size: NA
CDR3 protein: ASSPTSGGNEQF

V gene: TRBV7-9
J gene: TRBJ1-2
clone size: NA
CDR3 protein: ASSYDTDGYT

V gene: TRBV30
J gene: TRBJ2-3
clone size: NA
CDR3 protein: AWSLGYGGGTDTQY

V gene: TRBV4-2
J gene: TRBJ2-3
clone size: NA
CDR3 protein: ASSQELAARTDTQY

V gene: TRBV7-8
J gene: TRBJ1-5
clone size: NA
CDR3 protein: ASSSTGVHQPQH